The TCR beta chain described here comes from a study of CD8 T cells in ankylosing spondylitis. Study-wide points: Past research had described some motif variants in reactive arthritis synovial fluid and blood.

This CDR3 is 15 amino acids long. Germline values: CDR1 KGHDR, CDR2 SFDVKD. Trimming shortened V by 3 bases and J by 2 bases, and 11 bases separated the two germline ends. TCR beta libraries were made by quantitative 5'-RACE with molecular barcodes. TCRdb recomputed calls from the 5' RACE reads with MiXCR, one row per CDR3 protein. Among 150,000 to 200,000 distinct CDR3 sequences, approximately 20% were seen once, and the ten largest hold around 7.6%. With regard to this clonotype: The target antigen is unknown.

The clonotype was recovered from a male donor with ankylosing spondylitis or in good health (not recorded which). The rearrangement links TRBV24-1 to TRBJ2-3; perhaps TRBD2 as D (6 bases). The sequenced material came from blood, either unsorted or a sorted T cell fraction (not recorded which). In nucleotides, the CDR3 is TGTGCCACCAGTGATCTCCGGGACTTCACAGATACGCAGTATTTT. Amino acid sequence: CATSDLRDFTDTQYF.